Given below is one T cell receptor (beta chain) in context. What it binds is not known. The data were taken from a study of T-cell reconstitution after alpha-beta-depleted transplantation in children. For TCRbeta, the library was prepared with unique molecular identifiers. TCRdb reprocessed the PCR reads with MiXCR, giving one entry per CDR3 protein. The sample lists roughly 120,000 distinct CDR3 sequences, under 25% occurring once. Study findings and constraints: Elevated TCRbeta diversity at day 60 was traced, in some patients, to surviving recipient T cells and thymic progenitors. Reportedly, roughly two months post-transplant, alpha-beta T cells arose from several hundred expanded graft clones.

V was pared by 0 bases and J by 5 bases, with 5 bases of the junction left unmatched. Germline V lookup: CDR1 SGHRS, CDR2 YFSETQ. The CDR3 extends over 16 amino acids. The chain carries TRBV5-1 and TRBJ2-1; 10 positions agree with TRBD2. The receptor comes from a male patient between 2 and 10 years old who had a stem cell transplant for chronic granulomatous disease, so the T cells may come from the graft donor. Source: PBMCs, mostly from graft donor cells, taken 180 days after TCRalphabeta/CD19-depleted stem cell transplant. The CDR3: CASSLATSGMDNEQFF. CDR3 sequence (DNA): TGCGCCAGCAGCTTGGCCACTAGCGGGATGGACAATGAGCAGTTCTTC.